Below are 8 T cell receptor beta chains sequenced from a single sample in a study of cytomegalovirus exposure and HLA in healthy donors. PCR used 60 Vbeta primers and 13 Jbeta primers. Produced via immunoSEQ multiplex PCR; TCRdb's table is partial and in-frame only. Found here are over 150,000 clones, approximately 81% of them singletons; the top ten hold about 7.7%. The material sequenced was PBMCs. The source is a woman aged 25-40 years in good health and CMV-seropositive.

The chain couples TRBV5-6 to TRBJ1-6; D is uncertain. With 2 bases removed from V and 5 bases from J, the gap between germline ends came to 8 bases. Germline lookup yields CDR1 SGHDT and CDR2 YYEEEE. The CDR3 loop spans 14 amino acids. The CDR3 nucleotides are TGTGCCAGCAGCTTTATCCAGGATAATTCACCCCTCCACTTT. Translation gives CASSFIQDNSPLHF.

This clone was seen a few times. CDR3 amino acids: CASSMTGTDTQYF. The CDR3 DNA reads as TGTGCCAGTAGTATGACAGGCACAGATACGCAGTATTTT. The V and J genes are TRBV19 and TRBJ2-3; tentative D call: TRBD1 (5 bases). The CDR3 consists of 13 residues. Trimming took 3 bases from V and 1 from J, leaving 5 bases between them. Germline loops: CDR1 LNHDA, CDR2 SQIVND (reference sequence). The complete variable domain, with remaining parts taken from reference TRBV19 and TRBJ2-3, reads DGGITQSPKYLFRKEGQNVTLSCEQNLNHDAMYWYRQDPGQGLRLIYYSQIVNDFQKGDIAEGYSVSREKKESFPLTVTSAQKNPTAFYLCASSMTGTDTQYFGPGTRLTVL.

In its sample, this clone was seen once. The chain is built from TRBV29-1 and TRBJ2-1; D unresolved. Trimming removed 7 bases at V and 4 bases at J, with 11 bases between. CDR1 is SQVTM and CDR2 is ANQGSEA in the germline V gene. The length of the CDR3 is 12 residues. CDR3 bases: TGCAGCGCCCTACCCGGTTACAATGAGCAGTTCTTC. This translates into CSALPGYNEQFF.

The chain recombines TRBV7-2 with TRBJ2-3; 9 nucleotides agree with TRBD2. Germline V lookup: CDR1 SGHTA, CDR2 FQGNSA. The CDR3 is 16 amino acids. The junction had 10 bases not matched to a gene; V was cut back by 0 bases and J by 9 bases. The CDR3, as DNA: TGTGCCAGCAGCTTAGCGTTTGGCGGGGGGGCCATCACGCAGTATTTT. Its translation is CASSLAFGGGAITQYF.

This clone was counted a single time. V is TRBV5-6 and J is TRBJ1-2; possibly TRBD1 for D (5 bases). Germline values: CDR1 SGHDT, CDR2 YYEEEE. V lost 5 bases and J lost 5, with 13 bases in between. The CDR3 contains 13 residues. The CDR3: CASSPGLNYGYTF. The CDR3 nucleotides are TGTGCCAGCAGTCCGGGACTGAATTATGGCTACACCTTC.

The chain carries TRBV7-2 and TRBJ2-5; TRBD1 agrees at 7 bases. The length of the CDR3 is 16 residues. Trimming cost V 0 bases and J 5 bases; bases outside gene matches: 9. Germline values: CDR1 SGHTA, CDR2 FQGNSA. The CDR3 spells CASSLAAGGYGETQYF. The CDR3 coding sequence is TGTGCCAGCAGCTTAGCCGCAGGGGGTTATGGTGAGACCCAGTACTTC. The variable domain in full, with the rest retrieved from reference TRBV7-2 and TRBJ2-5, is GAGVSQSPSNKVTEKGKDVELRCDPISGHTALYWYRQSLGQGLEFLIYFQGNSAPDKSGLPSDRFSAERTGGSVSTLTIQRTQQEDSAVYLCASSLAAGGYGETQYFGPGTRLLVL.

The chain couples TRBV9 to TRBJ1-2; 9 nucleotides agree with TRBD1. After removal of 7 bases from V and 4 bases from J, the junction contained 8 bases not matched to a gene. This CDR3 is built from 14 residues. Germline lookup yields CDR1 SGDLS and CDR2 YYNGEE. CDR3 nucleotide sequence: TGTGCCAGCCGAGGCGGACAGGGGCTCTATGGCTACACCTTC. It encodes CASRGGQGLYGYTF.

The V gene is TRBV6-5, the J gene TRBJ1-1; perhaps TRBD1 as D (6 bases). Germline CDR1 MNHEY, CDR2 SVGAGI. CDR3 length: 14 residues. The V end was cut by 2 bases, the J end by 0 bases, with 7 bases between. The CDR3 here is CASSYQGLNTEAFF. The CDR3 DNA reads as TGTGCCAGCAGTTACCAGGGGCTGAACACTGAAGCTTTCTTT.